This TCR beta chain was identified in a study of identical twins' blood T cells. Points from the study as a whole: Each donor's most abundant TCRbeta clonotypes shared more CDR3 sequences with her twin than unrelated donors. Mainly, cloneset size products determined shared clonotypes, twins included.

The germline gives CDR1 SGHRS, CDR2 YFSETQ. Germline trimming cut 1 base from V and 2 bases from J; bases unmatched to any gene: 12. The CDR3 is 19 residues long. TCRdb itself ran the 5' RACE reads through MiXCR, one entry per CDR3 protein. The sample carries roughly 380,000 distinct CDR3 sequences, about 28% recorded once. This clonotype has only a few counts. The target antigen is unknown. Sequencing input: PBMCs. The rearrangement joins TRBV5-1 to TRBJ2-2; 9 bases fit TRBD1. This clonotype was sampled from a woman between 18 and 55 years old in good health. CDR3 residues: CASSLLILTGGFNTGELFF. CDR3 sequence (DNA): TGCGCCAGCAGCTTGCTTATATTGACAGGGGGTTTCAACACCGGGGAGCTGTTTTTT.